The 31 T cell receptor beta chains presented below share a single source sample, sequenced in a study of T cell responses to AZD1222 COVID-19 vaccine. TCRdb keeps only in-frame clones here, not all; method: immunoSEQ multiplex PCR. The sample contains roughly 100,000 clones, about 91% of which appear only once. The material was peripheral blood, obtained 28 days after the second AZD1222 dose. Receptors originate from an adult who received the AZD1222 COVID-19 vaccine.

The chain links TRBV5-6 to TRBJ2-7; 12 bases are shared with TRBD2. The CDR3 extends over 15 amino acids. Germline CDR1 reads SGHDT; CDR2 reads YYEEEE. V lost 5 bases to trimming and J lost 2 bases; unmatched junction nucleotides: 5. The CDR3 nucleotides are TGTGCCAGCAGGGGGGGACTAGCGGGTACCTACGAGCAGTACTTC. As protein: CASRGGLAGTYEQYF.

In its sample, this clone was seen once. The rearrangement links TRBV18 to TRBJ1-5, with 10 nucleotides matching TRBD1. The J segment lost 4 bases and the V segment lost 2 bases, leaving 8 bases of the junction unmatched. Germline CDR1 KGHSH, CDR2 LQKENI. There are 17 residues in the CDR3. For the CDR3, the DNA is TGTGCCAGCTCACCAGGGACAGGGGAGTTAAGGAATCAGCCCCAGCATTTT. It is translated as CASSPGTGELRNQPQHF. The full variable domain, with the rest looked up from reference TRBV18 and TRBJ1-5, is NAGVMQNPRHLVRRRGQEARLRCSPMKGHSHVYWYRQLPEEGLKFMVYLQKENIIDESGMPKERFSAEFPKEGPSILRIQQVVRGDSAAYFCASSPGTGELRNQPQHFGDGTRLSIL.

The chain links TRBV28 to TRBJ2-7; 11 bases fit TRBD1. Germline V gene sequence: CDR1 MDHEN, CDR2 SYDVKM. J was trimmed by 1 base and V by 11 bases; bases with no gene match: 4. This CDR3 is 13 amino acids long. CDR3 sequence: CAGGDRGSYEQYF. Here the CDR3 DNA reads TGTGCCGGGGGGGACAGGGGGTCCTACGAGCAGTACTTC.

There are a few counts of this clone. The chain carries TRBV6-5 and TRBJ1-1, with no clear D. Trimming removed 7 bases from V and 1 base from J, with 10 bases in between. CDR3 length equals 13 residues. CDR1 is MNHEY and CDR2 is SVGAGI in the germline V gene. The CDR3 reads CASKAIWNTEAFF. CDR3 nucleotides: TGTGCCAGCAAGGCCATCTGGAACACTGAAGCTTTCTTT.

The CDR3 protein is CASSPGWGNQPQHF. For the CDR3, the DNA is TGTGCCAGCTCACCAGGGTGGGGCAATCAGCCCCAGCATTTT. The rearrangement uses TRBV18 and TRBJ1-5; D is ambiguous. With 2 bases removed from V and 2 bases from J, the gap between germline ends came to 7 bases. From germline, CDR1 is KGHSH and CDR2 LQKENI. This CDR3 is built from 14 residues.

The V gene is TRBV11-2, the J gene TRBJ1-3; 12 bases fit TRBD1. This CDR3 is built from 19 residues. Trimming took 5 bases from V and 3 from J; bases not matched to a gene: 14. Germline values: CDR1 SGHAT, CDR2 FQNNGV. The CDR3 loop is CASSQQGTGGGKGGNTIYF. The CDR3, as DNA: TGTGCCAGCAGCCAGCAAGGGACAGGGGGCGGAAAGGGTGGAAACACCATATATTTT.

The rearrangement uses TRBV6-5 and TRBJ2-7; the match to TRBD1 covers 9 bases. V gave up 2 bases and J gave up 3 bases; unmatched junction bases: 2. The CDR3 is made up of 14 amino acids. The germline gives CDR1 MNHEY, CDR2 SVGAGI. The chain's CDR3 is CASSYRDRVYEQYF. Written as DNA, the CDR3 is TGTGCCAGCAGTTACCGGGACAGGGTCTACGAGCAGTACTTC.

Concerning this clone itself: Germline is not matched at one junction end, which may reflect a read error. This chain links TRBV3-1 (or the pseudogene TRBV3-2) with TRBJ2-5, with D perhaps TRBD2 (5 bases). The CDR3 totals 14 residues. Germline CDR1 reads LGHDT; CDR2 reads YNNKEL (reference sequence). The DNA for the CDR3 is TGTGCCAGCAGCCAACCTCAGCGGCAAGAGGCCCAGTACTTC. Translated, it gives CASSQPQRQEAQYF.

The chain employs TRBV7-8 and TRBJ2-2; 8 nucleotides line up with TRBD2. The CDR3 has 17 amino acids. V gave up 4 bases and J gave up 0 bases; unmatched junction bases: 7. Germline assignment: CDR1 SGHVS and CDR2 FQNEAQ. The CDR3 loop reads CASSSGLAFANTGELFF. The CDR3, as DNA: TGTGCCAGCAGCTCCGGACTAGCCTTTGCGAACACCGGGGAGCTGTTTTTT. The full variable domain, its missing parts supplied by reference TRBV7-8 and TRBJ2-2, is GAGVSQSPRYKVAKRGQDVALRCDPISGHVSLFWYQQALGQGPEFLTYFQNEAQLDKSGLPSDRFFAERPEGSVSTLKIQRTQQEDSAVYLCASSSGLAFANTGELFFGEGSRLTVL.

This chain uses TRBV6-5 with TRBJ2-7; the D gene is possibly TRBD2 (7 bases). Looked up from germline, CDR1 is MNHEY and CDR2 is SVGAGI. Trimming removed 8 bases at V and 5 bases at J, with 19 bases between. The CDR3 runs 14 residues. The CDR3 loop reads CASADPTGGHEQYF. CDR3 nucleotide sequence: TGTGCCAGCGCCGACCCCACGGGGGGCCACGAGCAGTACTTC.

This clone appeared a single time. The CDR3 spells CASSVGDSPYEQYF. As DNA, the CDR3 is TGTGCCAGCAGCGTAGGGGACAGCCCCTACGAGCAGTACTTC. The chain is built from TRBV9 and TRBJ2-7; 7 bases match TRBD1. Germline CDR1 and CDR2: SGDLS and YYNGEE. CDR3 length: 14 amino acids. The J segment lost 2 bases and the V segment lost 0 bases, leaving 2 bases of the junction unmatched.

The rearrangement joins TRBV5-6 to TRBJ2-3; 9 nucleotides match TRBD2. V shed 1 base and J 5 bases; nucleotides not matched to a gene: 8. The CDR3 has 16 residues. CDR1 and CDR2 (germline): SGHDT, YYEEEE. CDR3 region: CASSLFGSGGQDTQYF. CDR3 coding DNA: TGTGCCAGCAGCTTGTTTGGTAGCGGGGGACAAGATACGCAGTATTTT.

The CDR3 coding sequence is TGTGCCAGCGGGTTCGGCGAGCAGTACTTC. Amino acid sequence: CASGFGEQYF. The genes are TRBV28 and TRBJ2-7; D ambiguous. V shed 8 bases and J shed 6 bases, with 8 bases lying between them. The length of the CDR3 is 10 residues. Germline V gene lookup returns CDR1 MDHEN and CDR2 SYDVKM.

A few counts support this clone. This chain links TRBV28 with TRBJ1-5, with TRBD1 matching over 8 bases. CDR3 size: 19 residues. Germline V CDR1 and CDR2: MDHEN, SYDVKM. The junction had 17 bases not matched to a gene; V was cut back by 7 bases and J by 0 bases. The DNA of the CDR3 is TGTGCCAGCACCTCCTTCCCAGGGGGCGGCGATTATAGCAATCAGCCCCAGCATTTT. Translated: CASTSFPGGGDYSNQPQHF.

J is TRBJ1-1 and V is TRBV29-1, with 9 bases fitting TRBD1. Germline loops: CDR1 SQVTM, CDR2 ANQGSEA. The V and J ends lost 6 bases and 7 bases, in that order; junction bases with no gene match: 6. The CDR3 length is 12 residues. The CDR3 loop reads CSVDRDRDEAFF. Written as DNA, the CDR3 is TGCAGCGTGGATAGGGACAGGGATGAAGCTTTCTTT.

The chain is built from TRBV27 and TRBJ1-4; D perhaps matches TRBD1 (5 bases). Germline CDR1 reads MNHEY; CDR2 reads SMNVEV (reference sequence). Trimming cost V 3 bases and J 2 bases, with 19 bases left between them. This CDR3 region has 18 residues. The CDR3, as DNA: TGTGCCAGCAGTTTTAGGGCAGCGAGGGGTACGACTAATGAAAAACTGTTTTTT. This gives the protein CASSFRAARGTTNEKLFF.

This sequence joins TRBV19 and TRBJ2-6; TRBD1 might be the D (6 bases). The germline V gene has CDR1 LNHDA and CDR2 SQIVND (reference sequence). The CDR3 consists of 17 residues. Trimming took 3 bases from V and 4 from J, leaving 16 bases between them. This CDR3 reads CASSIARGSSGANVLTF. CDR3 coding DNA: TGTGCCAGTAGTATCGCCAGGGGATCGAGCGGGGCCAACGTCCTGACTTTC.

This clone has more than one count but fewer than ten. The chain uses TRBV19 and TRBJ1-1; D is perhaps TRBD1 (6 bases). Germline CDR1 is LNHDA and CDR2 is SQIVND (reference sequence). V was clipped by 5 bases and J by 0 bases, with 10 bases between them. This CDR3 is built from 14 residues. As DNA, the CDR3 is TGTGCCAGTAGTTTAGGGGGTGTGAACACTGAAGCTTTCTTT. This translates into CASSLGGVNTEAFF.

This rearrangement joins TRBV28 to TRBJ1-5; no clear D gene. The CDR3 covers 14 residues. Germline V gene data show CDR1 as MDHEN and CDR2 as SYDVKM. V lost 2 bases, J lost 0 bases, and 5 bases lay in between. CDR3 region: CASSLSSSNQPQHF. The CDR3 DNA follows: TGTGCCAGCAGTTTAAGTTCTAGCAATCAGCCCCAGCATTTT.

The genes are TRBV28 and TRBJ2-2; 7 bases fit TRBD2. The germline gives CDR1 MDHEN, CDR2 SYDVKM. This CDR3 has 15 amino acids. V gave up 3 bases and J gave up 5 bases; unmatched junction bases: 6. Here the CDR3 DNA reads TGTGCCAGCAGTTTGGGGAGGGTACGGACCGGGGAGCTGTTTTTT. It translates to CASSLGRVRTGELFF.

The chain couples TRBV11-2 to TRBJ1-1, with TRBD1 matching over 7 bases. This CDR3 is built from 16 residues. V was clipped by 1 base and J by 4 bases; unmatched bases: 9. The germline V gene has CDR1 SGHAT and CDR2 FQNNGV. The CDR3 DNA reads TGTGCCAGCAGCTTAGGGTCAACAGGGGTTAGCACTGAAGCTTTCTTT. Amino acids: CASSLGSTGVSTEAFF. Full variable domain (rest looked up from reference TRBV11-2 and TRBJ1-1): EAGVAQSPRYKIIEKRQSVAFWCNPISGHATLYWYQQILGQGPKLLIQFQNNGVVDDSQLPKDRFSAERLKGVDSTLKIQPAKLEDSAVYLCASSLGSTGVSTEAFFGQGTRLTVV.

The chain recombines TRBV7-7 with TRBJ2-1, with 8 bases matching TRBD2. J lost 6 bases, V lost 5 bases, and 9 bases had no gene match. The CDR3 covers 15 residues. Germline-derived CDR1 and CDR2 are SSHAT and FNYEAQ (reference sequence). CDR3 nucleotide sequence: TGTGCCAGCAGCCCGGTCGGAGCGGGAGCCAATGAGCAGTTCTTC. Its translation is CASSPVGAGANEQFF.

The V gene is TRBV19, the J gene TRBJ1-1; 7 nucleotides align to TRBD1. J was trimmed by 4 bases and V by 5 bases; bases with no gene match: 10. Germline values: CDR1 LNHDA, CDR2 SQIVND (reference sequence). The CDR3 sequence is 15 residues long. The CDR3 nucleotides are TGTGCCAGTAGTGGAAGACAGGGATCAGGCACTGAAGCTTTCTTT. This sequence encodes CASSGRQGSGTEAFF. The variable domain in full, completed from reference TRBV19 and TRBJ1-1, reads DGGITQSPKYLFRKEGQNVTLSCEQNLNHDAMYWYRQDPGQGLRLIYYSQIVNDFQKGDIAEGYSVSREKKESFPLTVTSAQKNPTAFYLCASSGRQGSGTEAFFGQGTRLTVV.

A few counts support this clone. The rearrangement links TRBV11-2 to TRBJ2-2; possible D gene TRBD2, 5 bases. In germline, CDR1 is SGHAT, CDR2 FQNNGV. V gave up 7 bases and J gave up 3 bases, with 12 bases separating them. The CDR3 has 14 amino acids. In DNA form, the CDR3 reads TGTGCCAGCAATCGAGGGCCGGACACCGGGGAGCTGTTTTTT. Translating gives CASNRGPDTGELFF.

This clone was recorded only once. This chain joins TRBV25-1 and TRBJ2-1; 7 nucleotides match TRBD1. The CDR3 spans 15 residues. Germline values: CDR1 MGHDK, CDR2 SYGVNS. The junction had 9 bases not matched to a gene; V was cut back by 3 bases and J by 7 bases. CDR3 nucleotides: TGTGCCAGCAGTGAGAGGGGGCGCCTGATGAATGAGCAGTTCTTC. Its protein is CASSERGRLMNEQFF.

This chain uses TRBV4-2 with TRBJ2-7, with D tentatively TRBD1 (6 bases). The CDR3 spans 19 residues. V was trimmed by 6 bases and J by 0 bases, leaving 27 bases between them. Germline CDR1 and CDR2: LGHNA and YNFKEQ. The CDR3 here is CASSPRPGQGQIFSYEQYF. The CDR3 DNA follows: TGTGCCAGCAGTCCCCGGCCCGGTCAGGGGCAAATTTTCTCCTACGAGCAGTACTTC.

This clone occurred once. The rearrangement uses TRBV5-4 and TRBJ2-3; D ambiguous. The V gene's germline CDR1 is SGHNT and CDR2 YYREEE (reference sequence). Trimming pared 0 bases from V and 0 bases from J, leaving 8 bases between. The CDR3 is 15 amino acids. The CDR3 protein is CASSLEAASTDTQYF. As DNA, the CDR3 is TGTGCCAGCAGCTTGGAGGCGGCTAGCACAGATACGCAGTATTTT.

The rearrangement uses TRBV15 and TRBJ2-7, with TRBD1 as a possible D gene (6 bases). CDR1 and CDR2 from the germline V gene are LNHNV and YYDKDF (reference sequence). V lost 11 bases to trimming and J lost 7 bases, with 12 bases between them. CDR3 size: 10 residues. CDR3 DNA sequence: TGTGCCGCAGGGGTAAGGGAGCAGTACTTC. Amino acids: CAAGVREQYF. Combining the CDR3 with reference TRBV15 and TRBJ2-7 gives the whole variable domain DAMVIQNPRYQVTQFGKPVTLSCSQTLNHNVMYWYQQKSSQAPKLLFHYYDKDFNNEADTPDNFQSRRPNTSFCFLDIRSPGLGDTAMYLCAAGVREQYFGPGTRLTVT.

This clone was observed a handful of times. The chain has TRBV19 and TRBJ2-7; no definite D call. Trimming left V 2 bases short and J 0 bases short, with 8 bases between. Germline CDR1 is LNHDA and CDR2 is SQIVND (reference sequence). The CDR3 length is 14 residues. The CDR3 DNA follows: TGTGCCAGTAGTATAAGTGGGCGCTCCTACGAGCAGTACTTC. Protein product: CASSISGRSYEQYF.

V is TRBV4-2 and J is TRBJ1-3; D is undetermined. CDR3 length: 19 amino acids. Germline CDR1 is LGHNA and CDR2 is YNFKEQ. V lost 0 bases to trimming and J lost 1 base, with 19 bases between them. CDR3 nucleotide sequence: TGTGCCAGCAGCCAAGAAATTGGCCGGACTACCTTTTCTGGAAACACCATATATTTT. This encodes CASSQEIGRTTFSGNTIYF.

The CDR3 here is CASSLRTPRDEQFF. DNA for the CDR3: TGTGCCAGCAGCTTGCGAACCCCCAGGGATGAGCAGTTCTTC. The rearrangement links TRBV5-4 to TRBJ2-1; TRBD1 might be the D (5 bases). Between the trimmed V and J ends, which lost 1 base and 8 bases, there was a span of 13 bases. The V gene's germline CDR1 is SGHNT and CDR2 YYREEE (reference sequence). The CDR3 loop spans 14 amino acids.